The 8 T cell receptor beta chains below were found in one sample sequenced in a study of blood T cell repertoires in COVID-19. The data were produced by immunoSEQ multiplex PCR, yet TCRdb's version contains in-frame clones alone and is incomplete. Of 250,000 to 350,000 clones in the sample, roughly 89% were seen once. Sequenced material: PBMCs or T cells enriched from blood (not recorded which). The receptor source for this set is a woman between 18 and 29 years old who had recovered from COVID-19.

This chain joins TRBV5-8 and TRBJ1-6; 9 bases match TRBD1. The CDR3 runs 13 residues. Germline CDR1 reads SGHTS; CDR2 reads YDEGEE. V gave up 4 bases and J gave up 8 bases; unmatched junction bases: 1. CDR3 region: CASSRDRDSPLHF. CDR3 coding DNA: TGTGCCAGCAGCAGGGACAGGGATTCACCCCTCCACTTT.

The chain has TRBV10-1 and TRBJ2-1, with 7 bases fitting TRBD1. After removal of 3 bases from V and 5 bases from J, the junction contained 1 base not matched to a gene. The CDR3 has 13 amino acids. Per the germline V gene, CDR1 is WNHNN and CDR2 is SYGVQD (reference sequence). CDR3 sequence (DNA): TGCGCCAGCAGTGACGACAGGGACAATGAGCAGTTCTTC. It yields the protein CASSDDRDNEQFF.

The V call is TRBV7-2, the J call TRBJ1-4; 8 bases align to TRBD1. V shed 5 bases, J shed 5 bases, and the junction held 4 bases outside the gene matches. The CDR3 has 14 amino acids. The germline CDR1 and CDR2 sequences are SGHTA and FQGNSA. CDR3 sequence: CASSRTGPNEKLFF. The CDR3 region has the DNA TGTGCCAGCAGCCGGACAGGGCCCAATGAAAAACTGTTTTTT.

This chain uses TRBV6-5 with TRBJ1-3; a possible D gene is TRBD1 (5 bases). CDR3 length equals 15 residues. Germline V gene data show CDR1 as MNHEY and CDR2 as SVGAGI. The V gene lost 8 bases and the J gene lost 2 bases, with 16 bases spanning the gap. The CDR3 DNA reads as TGTGCCAGCTCCAGCATCAGGGCTCCTGGAAACACCATATATTTT. It specifies CASSSIRAPGNTIYF.

V usage is TRBV27 and J usage is TRBJ2-3; D may be TRBD1 (6 bases). The CDR3 spans 17 residues. The V and J ends lost 5 bases and 4 bases respectively, with 22 bases between them. Germline CDR1 MNHEY, CDR2 SMNVEV (reference sequence). The CDR3 reads CASSQRTAAVSSDTQYF. The CDR3 nucleotides are TGTGCCAGCAGTCAACGGACAGCTGCCGTAAGTTCAGATACGCAGTATTTT.

This clone was observed a single time. The genes are TRBV6-5 and TRBJ1-2; the match to TRBD1 covers 7 bases. The CDR3 is 15 amino acids. V shed 10 bases and J 1 base; nucleotides not matched to a gene: 12. In germline, CDR1 is MNHEY, CDR2 SVGAGI. The CDR3 nucleotides read TGTGCCACCTCTAGGGGGACAGAAGTTAACTATGGCTACACCTTC. Translating gives CATSRGTEVNYGYTF.

The V call is TRBV27, the J call TRBJ2-2; TRBD2 matches 7 bases. The CDR3 sequence is 15 residues long. Germline-derived CDR1 and CDR2 are MNHEY and SMNVEV (reference sequence). The V segment lost 11 bases and the J segment 3 bases; nucleotides outside the gene matches: 12. For the CDR3, the DNA is TGTGCCTCGCTGGGAGGGCTGATCTACACCGGGGAGCTGTTTTTT. Amino acid sequence: CASLGGLIYTGELFF.

This clone appeared a few times. The chain is built from TRBV5-1 and TRBJ2-7; maybe TRBD1 (5 bases). The CDR3 is 12 amino acids. Trimming removed 5 bases from V and 0 bases from J, with 6 bases in between. Germline lookup yields CDR1 SGHRS and CDR2 YFSETQ. The CDR3 reads CASRDSSYEQYF. CDR3 bases: TGCGCCAGCAGAGACAGCTCCTACGAGCAGTACTTC.